This T cell receptor (beta chain) was obtained from a study of T cells after yellow fever vaccination (dated by TCRdb to the late 2010s). Looking at the study overall: The SMART-Seq v4 Ultra Low Input RNA kit was used to prepare libraries from fractions with low cell numbers. To track T-cell clones before and after primary and booster YFV17D yellow fever vaccination, bulk TCR alpha and beta repertoires were sequenced longitudinally. Blood was drawn at multiple timepoints before and after primary and secondary immunization, with bulk PBMC replicates and cell subsets isolated. Two healthy male donors, one aged 18 to 29 and one aged 30 to 40 years, made up the cohort. General study outcomes and caveats: Because only two donors were included in the study, the extent to which the findings can be generalized is limited. The secondary T-cell response was weaker than the primary response but faster, peaking on day 5 instead of day 15. After the booster, most of the clones that had expanded following primary vaccination were detected again (around 95% of CD4 and around 90% of CD8), which suggests that memory was broadly maintained. A small fraction of clonotypes appeared in both the CD4 and CD8 compartments, likely as a result of convergent recombination. Because abundant contaminating clonotypes from the bulk population could be contained in FACS-sorted repertoires, computational filtering was required.

What the treatment or condition label conveys for this sample: live attenuated yellow fever vaccine strain. A standard Ficoll-Paque protocol was used to isolate PBMCs from peripheral blood. Dynabeads CD4 and CD8 positive selection kits were used to isolate CD4 and CD8 T-cell fractions. RNA was extracted with TriZol from bulk PBMCs, CD4 and CD8 fractions, and dextramer-positive and dextramer-negative fractions. Trimming takes 7 bases off V and 0 bases off J; junction bases not matched to a gene: 5. The CDR3 runs 14 residues from the cysteine to the phenylalanine. Only the CDR3 part of the read is kept: 42 bases, read in frame from the first base. CDR1 and CDR2 were assigned from the germline V gene as SGHTA and FQGNSA. TCR cDNA was synthesized by 5'RACE template switching, which introduced a universal primer site and unique molecular identifiers. Priming for cDNA synthesis came from both the TCR alpha and TCR beta constant segments. Library amplification used two PCR steps, and the second PCR step added sample barcodes and sequencing adapters. Libraries were sequenced on Illumina HiSeq 2500 (2x100 bp) or NovaSeq (2x150 bp). The study's own analysis went as follows. MIGEC was used to demultiplex reads and collapse the reads into UMI consensus sequences, and MiXCR was used for V(D)J alignment. Vaccine-responding clonotypes were identified with edgeR using replicate PBMC samples, with FDR below 0.01 and a log2 fold change above 5 up to day 15 being required. Each bulk clonotype received a CD4 or CD8 identity based on whether the sequenced CD4 or CD8 repertoire contained that clonotype at higher abundance. TCRdb reprocessed the public reads (quality trimming at Q25 with fastp, clone calling with MiXCR) and kept in-frame beta chains. All rows with the same CDR3 protein become a single entry with the most common DNA and genes. These V and J calls are TCRdb output, not the study's own analysis. For this sample the table gives about 69,000 distinct CDR3 sequences, of which around 6.2% were detected only once. The ten largest clones capture roughly 2.2% of the sample.

This clonotype was observed at least ten times. The target of this receptor is not known. No per-base quality is available; no much larger clone lies one base away. This clonotype was obtained from a man between 18 and 35 years old who received the YFV17D yellow fever vaccine. The receptor chain draws on TRBV7-2 and TRBJ1-1; TRBD1 fits 7 bases in the junction. Specimen: CD4+ T cells sorted from PBMCs, collected less than 18 days after the first yellow fever vaccination. The CDR3 is CASMRTGLNTEAFF. The DNA is TGTGCCAGCATGCGGACAGGCTTGAACACTGAAGCTTTCTTT.